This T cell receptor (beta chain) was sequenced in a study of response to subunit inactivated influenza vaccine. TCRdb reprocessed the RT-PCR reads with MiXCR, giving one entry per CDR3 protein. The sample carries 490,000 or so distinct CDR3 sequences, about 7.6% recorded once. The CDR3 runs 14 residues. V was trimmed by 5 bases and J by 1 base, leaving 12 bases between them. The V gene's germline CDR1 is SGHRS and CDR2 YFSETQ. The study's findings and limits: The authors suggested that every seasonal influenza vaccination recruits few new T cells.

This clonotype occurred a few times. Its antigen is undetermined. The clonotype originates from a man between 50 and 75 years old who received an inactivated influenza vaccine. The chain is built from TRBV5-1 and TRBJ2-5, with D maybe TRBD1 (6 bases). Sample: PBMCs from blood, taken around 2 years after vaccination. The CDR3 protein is CASRKWTAQETQYF. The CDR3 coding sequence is TGCGCCAGCAGAAAATGGACAGCCCAAGAGACCCAGTACTTC.